This T cell receptor (beta chain) originates from a study of blood T cell repertoires in COVID-19. Across the whole study: Acute and convalescent COVID-19 specimens originated in the United States, Italy and Spain.

Original data processing: Reference gene primer amplification gave nucleated cell count estimates. Clones were read by immunoSEQ multiplex PCR, and TCRdb kept only the in-frame ones, dropping some. V and J calls and clone size are as listed in that table; D and trimming were resolved from the DNA. In the table there are a few hundred thousand clones, more than 70% of which are singletons. Germline lookup yields CDR1 KGHDR and CDR2 SFDVKD. V was cut by 7 bases and J by 2 bases, with 5 bases left in between. This CDR3 contains 13 residues. This receptor was obtained from a woman aged 18 to 35 with acute or convalescent COVID-19. The chain recombines TRBV24-1 with TRBJ2-6, with D unclear. The sequenced sample was peripheral blood. CDR3 loop: CATRGAGANVLTF. DNA of the CDR3: TGTGCCACCAGAGGAGCTGGGGCCAACGTCCTGACTTTC.